The T cell receptor beta chain under discussion was sequenced for a study of control samples from healthy donors and cancer patients. TCRdb's copy holds only in-frame clones and misses some; the assay was immunoSEQ multiplex PCR. The sample has more than 140,000 clones, 91% seen once. Sequencing was carried out using blood. The origin of this receptor is a man aged 18 to 30 in good health.

The CDR3 reads CASSQVGGRDTEAFF. As DNA, the CDR3 is TGCGCCAGCAGCCAAGTTGGAGGGAGGGACACTGAAGCTTTCTTT. J is TRBJ1-1 and V is TRBV4-1; D gene unclear. The CDR3 contains 15 residues. V was clipped by 1 base and J by 3 bases, with 12 bases between them. Per the germline V gene, CDR1 is MGHRA and CDR2 is YSYEKL.